This T cell receptor beta chain emerged from a study of T cell clones after liver transplantation. About the research overall: Liver transplant recipients had immunosuppression withdrawal attempted within 2 years. Graft-donor-reactive sequences were compared with third-party-reactive TCRbeta sequences from pre-transplant mixed lymphocyte reactions. Overall study results and limits: Compared with third party-reactive sequences, donor-reactive ones declined more, independent of withdrawal success.

Repertoires were generated with immunoSEQ multiplex PCR, while TCRdb's copy carries only in-frame clones and drops some. The top ten hold roughly 32% of the sample, which has 15,000 to 20,000 clones, 70% to 90% seen once. Notes on this clone: Its antigen is unidentified.

The CDR3 spans 14 residues. Trimming cost V 5 bases and J 4 bases; bases outside gene matches: 5. Per germline, CDR1 SEHNR and CDR2 FQNEAQ (reference sequence). The sample here was CD8+ T cells from blood, taken around 50 months after liver transplant. The J gene is TRBJ2-1, the V gene TRBV7-9; 7 bases align to TRBD2. This TCR came from a human patient who received a liver transplant. Some T cells may have originated in the graft donor. The CDR3 region has the DNA TGTGCCAGCAGCCAGGCGGGGGATTACAATGAGCAGTTCTTC. It codes for CASSQAGDYNEQFF.